A single sample is the source of the 9 T cell receptor beta chains below, sequenced in a study of patients and donors after allogeneic stem cell transplantation. In TCRdb, the RT-PCR reads were re-called with MiXCR into one record per CDR3 protein. The repertoire holds 900,000 to 1,000,000 distinct CDR3 sequences, with roughly 18% as singletons. The sequencing input was blood, either unsorted or a sorted T cell fraction (not recorded which). Receptors were obtained from a human donor who was either an allogeneic HSCT recipient or a stem cell or donor lymphocyte infusion donor (not recorded which). It is not recorded whose cells these are; they may come from a transplant donor.

This clonotype was found a few times. This chain joins TRBV6-1 and TRBJ2-2; tentative D call: TRBD1 (6 bases). The CDR3 runs to 15 residues. The germline CDR1 and CDR2 sequences are MNHNS and SASEGT. Trimming removed 7 bases from V and 3 bases from J, with 15 bases in between. CDR3 bases: TGTGCCAGCACCATGGGGGCTGTGGACACCGGGGAGCTGTTTTTT. Translation gives CASTMGAVDTGELFF.

The chain recombines TRBV5-1 with TRBJ2-1; 10 bases match TRBD2. Germline assignment: CDR1 SGHRS and CDR2 YFSETQ. The length of the CDR3 is 16 residues. With V trimmed by 0 bases and J by 5 bases, 5 bases remained unmatched. The CDR3 DNA is TGCGCCAGCAGCTTGGAAGCGGGAGGGCCGGACAATGAGCAGTTCTTC. Translation gives CASSLEAGGPDNEQFF.

This clonotype showed up just once. V and J are TRBV7-2 and TRBJ1-1; D might be TRBD1 (6 bases). The germline V and J ends were trimmed by 0 bases and 0 bases, with 14 bases remaining between them. CDR1 and CDR2 from the germline V gene are SGHTA and FQGNSA. This CDR3 is built from 17 residues. CDR3 coding DNA: TGTGCCAGCAGCTTAGCGGGGGGCTGGGGTATGAACACTGAAGCTTTCTTT. As protein: CASSLAGGWGMNTEAFF.

V usage is TRBV12-3 or TRBV12-4 and J usage is TRBJ1-3; no clear D. The CDR3 contains 14 residues. The ends were cut back, 3 bases at V and 3 bases at J, with 9 bases in the middle. CDR3 in DNA: TGTGCCAGCAGTTTGTTAGGGTATGGAAACACCATATATTTT. Translation: CASSLLGYGNTIYF.

This clonotype was observed many times. V gene TRBV5-1 combines with J gene TRBJ1-1; D is unclear. Germline lookup yields CDR1 SGHRS and CDR2 YFSETQ. The CDR3 is made up of 14 amino acids. Trimming cost V 0 bases and J 1 base, with 7 bases left between them. The chain's CDR3 is CASSLAPQNTEAFF. CDR3 DNA sequence: TGCGCCAGCAGCTTGGCGCCTCAGAACACTGAAGCTTTCTTT. Drawing the rest from reference TRBV5-1 and TRBJ1-1, the complete variable domain is KAGVTQTPRYLIKTRGQQVTLSCSPISGHRSVSWYQQTPGQGLQFLFEYFSETQRNKGNFPGRFSGRQFSNSRSEMNVSTLELGDSALYLCASSLAPQNTEAFFGQGTRLTVV.

The chain uses TRBV5-1 and TRBJ2-1, with 8 nucleotides matching TRBD2. Germline lookup yields CDR1 SGHRS and CDR2 YFSETQ. With V trimmed by 3 bases and J by 8 bases, 10 bases remained unmatched. This CDR3 is 15 amino acids long. CDR3 DNA sequence: TGCGCCAGCAGCTCACCGGGACTAGAGCTCCATGAGCAGTTCTTC. It yields the protein CASSSPGLELHEQFF.

The V call is TRBV12-3 or TRBV12-4, the J call TRBJ1-1, with D possibly matching TRBD1 (6 bases). This CDR3 is 13 amino acids long. V gave up 6 bases and J gave up 5 bases, with 13 bases separating them. Written as DNA, the CDR3 is TGTGCCAGCAGGCAGGGGTTGCGTACTGAAGCTTTCTTT. Protein product: CASRQGLRTEAFF.

This chain connects TRBV11-1 to TRBJ2-7; D is unresolved. The CDR3 is 16 residues long. The germline V and J ends were trimmed by 0 bases and 1 base, with 13 bases remaining between them. Per the germline V gene, CDR1 is SGHAT and CDR2 is FQDESV (reference sequence). CDR3 amino acids: CASSLAFGLPSYEQYF. For the CDR3, the DNA is TGTGCCAGCAGCTTAGCCTTCGGGCTCCCTTCCTACGAGCAGTACTTC.

This chain joins TRBV11-2 and TRBJ2-7; D gene uncertain. CDR3 size: 14 residues. Trimming stripped 2 bases from V and 3 bases from J, with 11 bases between. Germline assignment: CDR1 SGHAT and CDR2 FQNNGV. CDR3 in amino acids: CASSLKFQIYEQYF. DNA for the CDR3: TGTGCCAGCAGCTTAAAGTTCCAAATCTACGAGCAGTACTTC.